What follows are 13 T cell receptor beta chains derived from one specimen sequenced in a study of CD8 T cells in ankylosing spondylitis. Study-wide points: Ankylosing spondylitis blood appeared to be characterized by a TCR beta motif of about eight highly homologous variants.

Each CDR3 protein gets one entry after TCRdb re-called the 5' RACE reads with MiXCR. The sample records over 200,000 distinct CDR3 sequences, around 16% being singletons. Antigen specificity for these receptors is unknown. The sequenced sample consisted of blood, either unsorted or a sorted T cell fraction (not recorded which). These receptors were taken from a male donor with ankylosing spondylitis.

This clonotype appeared a single time. This sequence joins TRBV6-2 or TRBV6-3 and TRBJ2-7; D perhaps matches TRBD2 (5 bases). Germline CDR1 and CDR2: MNHEY and SVGEGT. The CDR3 length is 15 residues. Trimming removed 2 bases at V and 5 bases at J, with 16 bases between. The CDR3 spells CASSYPPSDGNEQYF. DNA of the CDR3: TGTGCCAGCAGTTACCCACCTTCCGACGGGAACGAGCAGTACTTC.

The chain is built from TRBV9 and TRBJ1-1; D is perhaps TRBD1 (5 bases). Trimming cost V 4 bases and J 4 bases, with 8 bases left between them. The CDR3 runs 12 residues. Looked up from germline, CDR1 is SGDLS and CDR2 is YYNGEE. The CDR3 region is CASSMGGTEAFF. The DNA of the CDR3 is TGTGCCAGCAGCATGGGGGGCACTGAAGCTTTCTTT.

The chain's CDR3 is CASSPYSGTGSYEQYF. In DNA form, the CDR3 reads TGTGCCAGCAGCCCTTACTCAGGGACAGGGTCCTACGAGCAGTACTTC. The chain couples TRBV6-1 to TRBJ2-7, with 9 positions matching TRBD1. J gave up 1 base and V 6 bases, and 10 bases lay outside the gene matches. The CDR3 runs 16 residues. Germline V gene data show CDR1 as MNHNS and CDR2 as SASEGT.

The CDR3 coding sequence is TGTGCCAGCAGCTTAGGGTTTACCTACAATGAGCAGTTCTTC. This gives the protein CASSLGFTYNEQFF. The rearrangement joins TRBV7-8 to TRBJ2-1, with D uncertain. V was trimmed by 1 base and J by 2 bases, leaving 6 bases between them. Germline V gene sequence: CDR1 SGHVS, CDR2 FQNEAQ. This CDR3 comprises 14 residues.

V and J are TRBV27 and TRBJ1-2; D uncertain. The germline CDR1 and CDR2 sequences are MNHEY and SMNVEV (reference sequence). V was cut by 6 bases and J by 8 bases, with 13 bases left in between. The CDR3 totals 12 residues. The CDR3 loop is CASRGMFQGYTF. The CDR3 DNA follows: TGTGCCAGCAGGGGGATGTTTCAGGGCTACACCTTC.

This clonotype was found many times. This chain connects TRBV29-1 to TRBJ2-5, with D possibly TRBD1 on 5 matching bases. With 0 bases removed from V and 6 bases from J, the gap between germline ends came to 11 bases. Germline loops: CDR1 SQVTM, CDR2 ANQGSEA. The CDR3 sequence is 13 residues long. The chain's CDR3 is CSVEDPGPKTQYF. The CDR3, as DNA: TGCAGCGTTGAAGACCCAGGGCCGAAGACCCAGTACTTC.

The rearrangement uses TRBV6-2 or TRBV6-3 and TRBJ2-1; 10 bases are a match to TRBD2. The CDR3 totals 17 residues. The germline V gene has CDR1 MNHEY and CDR2 SVGEGT. Unmatched junction bases numbered 12, after V lost 5 bases and J lost 5 bases. The CDR3 sequence is CASSPSRGTSEDNEQFF. In DNA form, the CDR3 reads TGTGCCAGCAGTCCCTCAAGAGGGACTAGCGAAGACAATGAGCAGTTCTTC.

This clonotype showed up just a few times. The V call is TRBV7-8, the J call TRBJ2-7; 7 bases agree with TRBD1. The CDR3 is 13 residues long. V dropped 5 bases and J dropped 3; count of bases not matched to a gene: 4. The germline gives CDR1 SGHVS, CDR2 FQNEAQ. The CDR3 region has the DNA TGTGCCAGCAGCGAGGGACAGATCTACGAGCAGTACTTC. Protein: CASSEGQIYEQYF.

The chain couples TRBV29-1 to TRBJ2-7; TRBD1 matches 8 bases. CDR3 length: 16 amino acids. Germline trimming cut 4 bases from V and 2 bases from J; bases unmatched to any gene: 13. Germline CDR1 is SQVTM and CDR2 is ANQGSEA. The CDR3 DNA is TGCAGCGTTGCCGACCCTTGGCAGGGGGCCACCTACGAGCAGTACTTC. It encodes CSVADPWQGATYEQYF.

A few counts support this clonotype. This chain uses TRBV10-2 with TRBJ1-2, with TRBD1 identical over 10 bases. Trimming at V came to 6 bases and at J to 5 bases, leaving 12 bases not matched to a gene. Germline V gene lookup returns CDR1 WSHSY and CDR2 SAAADI. The CDR3 runs 16 residues. The CDR3: CASSDTPGQGTYGYTF. The CDR3 DNA reads TGCGCCAGCAGCGATACACCGGGACAGGGGACTTATGGCTACACCTTC.

CDR3 residues: CASSQLGGDTGELFF. The DNA for the CDR3 is TGCGCCAGCAGCCAACTTGGTGGGGACACCGGGGAGCTGTTTTTT. The rearrangement links TRBV5-1 to TRBJ2-2; D gene unclear. Germline CDR1 and CDR2: SGHRS and YFSETQ. The CDR3 spans 15 residues. Trimming removed 4 bases from V and 3 bases from J, with 13 bases in between.

This clonotype was detected only a few times. The chain combines TRBV28 with TRBJ2-2, with 8 bases identical to TRBD1. CDR3 length: 17 residues. Germline CDR1 and CDR2: MDHEN and SYDVKM. With V trimmed by 3 bases and J by 0 bases, 6 bases remained unmatched. This CDR3 reads CASSFDRGAANTGELFF. CDR3 DNA sequence: TGTGCCAGCAGTTTTGACAGGGGTGCGGCGAACACCGGGGAGCTGTTTTTT.

The chain couples TRBV6-2 or TRBV6-3 to TRBJ2-5, with D possibly TRBD2 on 6 matching bases. This CDR3 is 14 amino acids long. CDR1 is MNHEY, CDR2 SVGEGT, per germline. V was shortened by 4 bases and J by 5 bases, with 14 bases between the two germline ends. The CDR3 loop is CASSFAGFWETQYF. CDR3 bases: TGTGCCAGCAGTTTTGCGGGATTCTGGGAGACCCAGTACTTC.